The 13 T cell receptor beta chains below all came from one sample that was sequenced in a study of shared clonotypes between healthy human individuals. Here immunoSEQ multiplex PCR was the method, and the copy in TCRdb shows in-frame clones only, minus some. This sample has approximately 100,000 clones, with about 66% found just once. Sequencing was done on a sample of memory CD8+ T cells sorted from blood. Subset given: CD45RO+ cells pooled with CCR7-negative TemRA cells. Every receptor here comes from a woman aged 25 to 45 in good health.

The table lists this clone with many counts. J is TRBJ2-1 and V is TRBV11-3, with D unresolved. The CDR3 has 14 amino acids. Trimming removed 2 bases at V and 10 bases at J, with 15 bases between. From germline, CDR1 is SGHNT and CDR2 YENEEA. CDR3: CASSLSPTATEQFF. CDR3 nucleotide sequence: TGTGCCAGCAGCTTATCCCCGACGGCCACGGAGCAGTTCTTC.

The chain is built from TRBV6-1 and TRBJ1-5; a possible D gene is TRBD1 (6 bases). CDR1 MNHNS and CDR2 SASEGT come from the germline V gene. This CDR3 has 15 amino acids. Trimming pared 0 bases from V and 6 bases from J, leaving 12 bases between. The CDR3 DNA reads as TGTGCCAGCAGTGAAGCCCCGGGGGGCGGTCAGCCCCAGCATTTT. Protein: CASSEAPGGGQPQHF.

This rearrangement joins TRBV29-1 to TRBJ2-3; D call uncertain. CDR1 and CDR2 from the germline V gene are SQVTM and ANQGSEA. V shed 3 bases and J shed 2 bases, with 9 bases lying between them. The CDR3 is 13 amino acids. CDR3 residues: CSVELAHTDTQYF. The DNA of the CDR3 is TGCAGCGTTGAGTTAGCCCACACAGATACGCAGTATTTT.

The chain couples TRBV28 to TRBJ2-7; possible D gene TRBD2, 5 bases. The CDR3 totals 15 residues. Per the germline V gene, CDR1 is MDHEN and CDR2 is SYDVKM. V gave up 6 bases and J gave up 0 bases, with 15 bases separating them. The CDR3 nucleotides read TGTGCCAGCAGCACCCGCTTGGACTTCTCCTACGAGCAGTACTTC. As protein: CASSTRLDFSYEQYF.

This chain connects TRBV4-1 to TRBJ2-7; 9 nucleotides line up with TRBD2. V shed 0 bases and J 4 bases; nucleotides not matched to a gene: 4. The CDR3 has 15 amino acids. CDR1 is MGHRA and CDR2 is YSYEKL in the germline V gene. The CDR3 region has the DNA TGCGCCAGCAGCCAAGAACTAGCGGGTGGATACGAGCAGTACTTC. This codes for CASSQELAGGYEQYF.

This clone was seen only a few times. This chain uses TRBV4-1 with TRBJ2-2; 7 positions match TRBD1. Germline CDR1 MGHRA, CDR2 YSYEKL. The ends lost 5 bases at V and 0 bases at J; junction bases unmatched: 3. The CDR3 runs to 15 residues. CDR3 DNA: TGCGCCAGCAGCGGGGACAGAGCGAACACCGGGGAGCTGTTTTTT. Its translation: CASSGDRANTGELFF.

The chain employs TRBV21-1 and TRBJ1-5. TRBV21-1 is flagged as a pseudogene. CDR3 length: 16 amino acids. The CDR3 spells CASSKVAHEENQPQHF. The CDR3 bases are TGTGCCAGCAGCAAAGTAGCACACGAGGAAAATCAGCCCCAGCATTTT.

V gene TRBV2 combines with J gene TRBJ2-5, with D perhaps TRBD1 (5 bases). The length of the CDR3 is 15 residues. Germline lookup yields CDR1 SNHLY and CDR2 FYNNEI. Trimming took 3 bases from V and 3 from J, leaving 14 bases between them. CDR3 nucleotides: TGTGCCAGCAGTGAGCAGGGTCAATTCGAAGAGACCCAGTACTTC. Translation: CASSEQGQFEETQYF. Supplemented by reference TRBV2 and TRBJ2-5, the full variable domain reads EPEVTQTPSHQVTQMGQEVILRCVPISNHLYFYWYRQILGQKVEFLVSFYNNEISEKSEIFDDQFSVERPDGSNFTLKIRSTKLEDSAMYFCASSEQGQFEETQYFGPGTRLLVL.

This clone was observed a handful of times. The chain combines TRBV5-8 with TRBJ2-5, with TRBD1 as a possible D gene (5 bases). This CDR3 has 16 amino acids. CDR1 is SGHTS and CDR2 is YDEGEE in the germline V gene. V was clipped by 4 bases and J by 2 bases, with 18 bases between them. CDR3 region: CASSLRIGHPQETQYF. CDR3 nucleotide sequence: TGTGCCAGCAGCCTACGAATAGGACACCCGCAAGAGACCCAGTACTTC.

There are a few counts of this clone. This CDR3 is also generated by other DNA sequences in the sample. The chain has TRBV9 and TRBJ2-3, with D unresolved. Trimming left V 0 bases short and J 2 bases short, with 7 bases between. CDR1 is SGDLS and CDR2 is YYNGEE in the germline V gene. The CDR3 covers 14 residues. The CDR3 DNA sequence: TGTGCCAGCAGCGTAGGGGGTGTCACAGATACGCAGTATTTT. Translating gives CASSVGGVTDTQYF.

Concerning this clone itself: Other DNA sequences from this sample encode an identical CDR3 as well. The chain uses TRBV5-4 and TRBJ2-5, with no clear D. Trimming removed 0 bases at V and 1 base at J, with 4 bases between. Germline V lookup: CDR1 SGHNT, CDR2 YYREEE (reference sequence). The CDR3 extends over 13 amino acids. This CDR3 is CASSLESQETQYF. CDR3 sequence (DNA): TGTGCCAGCAGCTTGGAGTCCCAAGAGACCCAGTACTTC.

This chain links TRBV7-8 with TRBJ2-1; D unresolved. Trimming left V 3 bases short and J 1 base short, with 13 bases between. CDR3 size: 16 residues. Germline lookup yields CDR1 SGHVS and CDR2 FQNEAQ. CDR3 bases: TGTGCCAGCAGCTTGTCCAGAACTCCTTCCTACAATGAGCAGTTCTTC. Translated: CASSLSRTPSYNEQFF.

The chain joins TRBV5-4 to TRBJ2-7; 8 bases line up with TRBD1. The CDR3 is 15 residues long. Germline-derived CDR1 and CDR2 are SGHNT and YYREEE (reference sequence). With 5 bases clipped from V and 1 base from J, the junction kept 8 bases outside the gene matches. The CDR3 bases are TGTGCCAGCAGAAAACAGGGGGTGGGGTCCTACGAGCAGTACTTC. Protein sequence: CASRKQGVGSYEQYF.